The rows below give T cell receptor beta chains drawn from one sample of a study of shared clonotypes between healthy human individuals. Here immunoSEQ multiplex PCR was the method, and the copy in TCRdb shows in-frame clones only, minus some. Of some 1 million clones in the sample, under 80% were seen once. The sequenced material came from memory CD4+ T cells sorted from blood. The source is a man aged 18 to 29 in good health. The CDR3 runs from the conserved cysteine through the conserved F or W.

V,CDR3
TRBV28,CASSLQGASDTQYF
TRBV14,CASSLTSGWDTGELFF
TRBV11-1,CASSLEVAGGTNYGYTF
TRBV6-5,CASTSSGNTIYF
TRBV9,CASSVGTLPNQPQHF
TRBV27,CASRAGGGNYGYTF
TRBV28,CASSLPEATQYF
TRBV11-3,CASSLQTGPYEQYF
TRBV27,CASSAGGEKLFF
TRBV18,CASSAGQKYAQYF
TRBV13,CASSLGDRAGGFTDTQYF
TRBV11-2,CASSPRTNTEAFF
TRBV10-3,CAISDPGQRFSAEAFF
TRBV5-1,CASSQAAGPSSGNTIYF
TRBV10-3,CAISELGISFYNEQFF
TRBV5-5,CASSPDSANYGYTF
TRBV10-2,CASSDNMNTEAFF
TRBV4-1,CASSPVEQGLITGDGYTF
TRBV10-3,CAISEGLGTGSGYTF
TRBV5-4,CASSFGQFYEQYF